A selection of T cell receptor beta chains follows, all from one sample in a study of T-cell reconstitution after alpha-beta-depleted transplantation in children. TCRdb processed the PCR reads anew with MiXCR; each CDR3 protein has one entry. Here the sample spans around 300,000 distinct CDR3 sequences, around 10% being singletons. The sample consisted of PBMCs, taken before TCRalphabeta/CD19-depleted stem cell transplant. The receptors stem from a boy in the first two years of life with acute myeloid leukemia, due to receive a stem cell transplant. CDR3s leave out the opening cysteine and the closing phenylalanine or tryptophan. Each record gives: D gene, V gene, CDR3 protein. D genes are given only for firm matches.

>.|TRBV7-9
ASSLWRVTEAF
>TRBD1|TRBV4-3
ASSQGSINRGNTGELF
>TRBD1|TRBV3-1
ASSYRDRESEQY
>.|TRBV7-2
ASSLGQPNTGELF
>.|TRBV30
AWSKIYEQY
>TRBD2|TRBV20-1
SAMDQEGGDYEQY
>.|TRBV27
ASSLRVSSEAF
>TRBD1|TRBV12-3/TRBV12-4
ASSPGTVGELF
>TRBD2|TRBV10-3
AISEGQLAAPPCF
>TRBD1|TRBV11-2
ASSLFRSGGRTSNTGELF
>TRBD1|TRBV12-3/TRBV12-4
ASTDREVNWNYGYT